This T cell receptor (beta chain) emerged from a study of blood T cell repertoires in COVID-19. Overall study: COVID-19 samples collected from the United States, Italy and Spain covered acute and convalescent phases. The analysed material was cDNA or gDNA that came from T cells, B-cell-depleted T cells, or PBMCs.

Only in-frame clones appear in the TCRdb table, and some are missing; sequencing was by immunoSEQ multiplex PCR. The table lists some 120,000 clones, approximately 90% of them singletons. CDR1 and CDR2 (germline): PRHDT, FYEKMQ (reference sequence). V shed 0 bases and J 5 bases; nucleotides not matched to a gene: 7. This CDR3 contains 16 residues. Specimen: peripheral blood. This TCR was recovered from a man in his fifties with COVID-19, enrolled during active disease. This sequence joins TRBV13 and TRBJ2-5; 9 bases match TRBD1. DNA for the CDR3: TGTGCCAGCAGCTTAGGACGAACAGGGGGCGCGGAGACCCAGTACTTC. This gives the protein CASSLGRTGGAETQYF.